This record covers a single T cell receptor beta chain. This entry comes from a study of blood T cell repertoires in COVID-19. Study summary: The analysed material was cDNA or gDNA that came from T cells, B-cell-depleted T cells, or PBMCs.

Some clones are missing from TCRdb's copy, which holds only in-frame ones; the method was immunoSEQ multiplex PCR. Among about 170,000 clones, about 88% were seen once, and the ten largest hold around 2%. The CDR3 is 14 amino acids. Germline loops: CDR1 MNHEY, CDR2 SVGAGI. V was trimmed by 0 bases and J by 2 bases, leaving 8 bases between them. The origin of this receptor is a man aged 50-59 years who had recovered from COVID-19. The sample was peripheral blood. The V and J genes are TRBV6-5 and TRBJ2-7, with a tentative D call TRBD1 (6 bases). For the CDR3, the DNA is TGTGCCAGCAGTTACTCGGGGACAACCTACGAGCAGTACTTC. This codes for CASSYSGTTYEQYF.